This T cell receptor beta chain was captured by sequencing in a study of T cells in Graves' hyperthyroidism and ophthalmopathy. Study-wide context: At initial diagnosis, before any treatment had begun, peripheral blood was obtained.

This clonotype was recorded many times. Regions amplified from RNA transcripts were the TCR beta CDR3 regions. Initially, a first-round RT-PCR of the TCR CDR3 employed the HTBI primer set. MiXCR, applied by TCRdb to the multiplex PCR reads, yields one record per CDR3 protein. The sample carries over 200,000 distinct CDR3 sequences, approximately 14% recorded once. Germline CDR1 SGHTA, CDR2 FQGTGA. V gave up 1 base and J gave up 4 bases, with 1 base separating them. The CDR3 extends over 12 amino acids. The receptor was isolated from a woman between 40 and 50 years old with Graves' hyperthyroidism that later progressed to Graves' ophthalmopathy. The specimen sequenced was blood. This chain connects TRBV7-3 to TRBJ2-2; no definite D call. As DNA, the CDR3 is TGTGCCAGCAGCTTAAGCACCGGGGAGCTGTTTTTT. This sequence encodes CASSLSTGELFF.